This T cell receptor (beta chain) stems from a study of T cell clonality in common variable immunodeficiency. Here immunoSEQ multiplex PCR was the method, and the copy in TCRdb shows in-frame clones only, minus some. This sample carries 25,000 to 35,000 clones, none of them present only once. The CDR3 is 12 amino acids. CDR1 is SEHNR, CDR2 FQNEAQ, per germline (reference sequence). Trimming removed 4 bases from V and 0 bases from J, with 3 bases in between. This clone was detected a few times. Its antigen is not known. The sequenced fragment ends 3 residues before the CDR3 boundary, so the rest is inferred from the germline J gene. CVID subjects had received replacement immunoglobulin for at least one year. Notes on the study in general: Reportedly, TCR beta sequences from common variable immunodeficiency showed fewer deletions and N-nucleotide insertions.

This rearrangement joins TRBV7-9 to TRBJ2-5; D is ambiguous. This sequence was found in a human donor with common variable immunodeficiency. The source material was peripheral blood mononuclear cells. The CDR3 protein is CASSSYQETQYF. The sequenced part of the CDR3 DNA is TGTGCCAGCAGCTCCTACCAAGAGACC.